Listed below are T cell receptor beta chains from one sample, sequenced in a study of blood T cell repertoires in COVID-19. Sequencing used immunoSEQ multiplex PCR; TCRdb keeps in-frame clones, though not all of them. The sample has 20,000 to 30,000 clones, 70% to 90% seen once; the top ten hold 2% to 3%. Sequenced sample: peripheral blood. Source of these receptors: a woman between 65 and 79 years old with COVID-19, enrolled during active disease. Each CDR3 is given without its conserved first and last residue. D genes are given only for firm matches. For some rows the clone size is stated as once, few or many, or as a class when expanded; others skip it.

CDR3 protein | V gene | D gene | clone size | J gene
ASSAGTAIGNTIY | TRBV7-2 | TRBD1 | NA | TRBJ1-3
ATSRGTSVSTDTQY | TRBV15 | TRBD2 | NA | TRBJ2-3
ASTPDGRYNSPLH | TRBV6-5 | NA | NA | TRBJ1-6
ASSQSPGTRSGTGELF | TRBV9 | TRBD2 | NA | TRBJ2-2
ASSITASNTEAF | TRBV19 | NA | NA | TRBJ1-1
ASSFGGALRDTQY | TRBV7-3 | TRBD2 | NA | TRBJ2-3
ASSLKGVSYEQY | TRBV5-1 | NA | NA | TRBJ2-7
ASGFGGRDEKLF | TRBV12-5 | NA | NA | TRBJ1-4
ASSRLAGLRTDTQY | TRBV9 | TRBD2 | NA | TRBJ2-3
ASSRSQGTDTQY | TRBV14 | NA | NA | TRBJ2-3
ASSPAGQENTEAF | TRBV18 | TRBD1 | NA | TRBJ1-1
ASSRGGFRRQSTDTQY | TRBV5-4 | TRBD2 | NA | TRBJ2-3
ATSDPPTSGSSDEQF | TRBV24-1 | TRBD2 | NA | TRBJ2-1
ASSEAPSGGKDIQY | TRBV6-1 | TRBD2 | NA | TRBJ2-4
ASSYSTGGWQTQY | TRBV6-5 | TRBD1 | once | TRBJ2-5
AITQGTSGGASYNEQF | TRBV10-3 | TRBD2 | NA | TRBJ2-1
ASAPGTGLANTEAF | TRBV27 | TRBD1 | NA | TRBJ1-1
ASSPHTGEWGYT | TRBV7-8 | NA | NA | TRBJ1-2
ASSRGSEDTEAF | TRBV6-5 | NA | NA | TRBJ1-1
ASSLIGPTDTQY | TRBV7-3 | NA | NA | TRBJ2-3
ASSLSTAKGNQPQH | TRBV5-6 | NA | NA | TRBJ1-5
ASSAPSFWADNEQF | TRBV27 | NA | NA | TRBJ2-1